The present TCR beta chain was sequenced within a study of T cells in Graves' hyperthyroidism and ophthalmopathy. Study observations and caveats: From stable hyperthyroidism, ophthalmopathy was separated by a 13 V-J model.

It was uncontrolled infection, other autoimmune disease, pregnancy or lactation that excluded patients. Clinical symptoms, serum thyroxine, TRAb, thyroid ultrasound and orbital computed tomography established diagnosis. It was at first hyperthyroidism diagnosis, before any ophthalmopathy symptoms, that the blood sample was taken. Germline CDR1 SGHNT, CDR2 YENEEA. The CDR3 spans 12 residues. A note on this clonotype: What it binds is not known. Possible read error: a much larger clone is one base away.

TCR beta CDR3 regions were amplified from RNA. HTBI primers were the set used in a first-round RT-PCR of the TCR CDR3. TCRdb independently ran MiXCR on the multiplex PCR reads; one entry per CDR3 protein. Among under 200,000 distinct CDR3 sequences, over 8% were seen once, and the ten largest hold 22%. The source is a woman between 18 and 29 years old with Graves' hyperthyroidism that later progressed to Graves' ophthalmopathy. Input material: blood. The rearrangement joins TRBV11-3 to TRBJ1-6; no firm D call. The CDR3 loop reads CAGSFINSPLHF. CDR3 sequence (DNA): TGTGCCGGCAGCTTTATTAATTCACCCCTCCACTTT.